A single sample is the source of the 8 T cell receptor beta chains below, sequenced in a study of PD-L1 blockade in urothelial cancer. TCRdb's table, derived via immunoSEQ multiplex PCR, lists solely in-frame clones and lacks some. The sample comprises over 65,000 clones, around four fifths of which are singletons, and approximately 4.7% rests with the top ten. The material sequenced was PBMCs, taken around atezolizumab (anti-PD-L1) treatment. The receptors derive from a man aged 65 to 85 with urothelial cancer.

This rearrangement joins TRBV6-1 to TRBJ2-1, with D hard to call. Germline assignment: CDR1 MNHNS and CDR2 SASEGT. Trimming took 6 bases from V and 5 from J, leaving 11 bases between them. This CDR3 has 13 amino acids. The CDR3 DNA is TGTGCCAGCAGCCCTATACTTGACAATGAGCAGTTCTTC. This codes for CASSPILDNEQFF.

The rearrangement joins TRBV2 to TRBJ2-1, with 7 bases identical to TRBD2. The length of the CDR3 is 15 residues. V trimming: 1 base; J trimming: 1 base; junction bases outside the gene matches: 1. The V gene's germline CDR1 is SNHLY and CDR2 FYNNEI. The CDR3 coding sequence is TGTGCCAGCAGTGAAGGGCGGGAGTCCTACAATGAGCAGTTCTTC. This translates into CASSEGRESYNEQFF. The full variable domain, completed using reference TRBV2 and TRBJ2-1, is EPEVTQTPSHQVTQMGQEVILRCVPISNHLYFYWYRQILGQKVEFLVSFYNNEISEKSEIFDDQFSVERPDGSNFTLKIRSTKLEDSAMYFCASSEGRESYNEQFFGPGTRLTVL.

The chain joins TRBV7-9 to TRBJ1-2; 9 bases match TRBD1. The CDR3 is 15 amino acids. Germline-derived CDR1 and CDR2 are SEHNR and FQNEAQ (reference sequence). Losses at the gene ends were 1 base for V and 7 bases for J; bases not matched to a gene: 7. The CDR3 loop reads CASSLGVGQGSGYTF. The CDR3 DNA follows: TGTGCCAGCAGCTTAGGGGTGGGACAGGGAAGTGGCTACACCTTC. Combining the CDR3 with reference TRBV7-9 and TRBJ1-2 gives the whole variable domain DTGVSQNPRHKITKRGQNVTFRCDPISEHNRLYWYRQTLGQGPEFLTYFQNEAQLEKSRLLSDRFSAERPKGSFSTLEIQRTEQGDSAMYLCASSLGVGQGSGYTFGSGTRLTVV.

The chain recombines TRBV6-1 with TRBJ2-3; 12 nucleotides line up with TRBD2. Trimming took 4 bases from V and 0 from J; bases not matched to a gene: 11. The CDR3 has 19 amino acids. Per germline, CDR1 MNHNS and CDR2 SASEGT. Here the CDR3 reads CASSAAVGLAGFSTDTQYF. As DNA, the CDR3 is TGTGCCAGCAGTGCTGCGGTAGGACTAGCGGGGTTTAGCACAGATACGCAGTATTTT.

This sequence joins TRBV1 and TRBJ2-3; the table's D call, TRBD2, was not checked against the DNA. TRBV1 is flagged as a pseudogene. The CDR3 runs to 15 residues. The CDR3 DNA reads TGCACCAGCAGCTCCCTAGCGGGGAAAACAGATACGCAGTATTTT. This encodes CTSSSLAGKTDTQYF.

The rearrangement joins TRBV27 to TRBJ1-2; 8 bases line up with TRBD1. CDR3 size: 14 residues. CDR1 and CDR2 from the germline V gene are MNHEY and SMNVEV (reference sequence). V lost 3 bases and J lost 6; bases outside the gene matches: 6. CDR3 protein: CASSLGTGNDGYTF. The CDR3 DNA follows: TGTGCCAGCAGTTTGGGGACAGGCAATGATGGCTACACCTTC.

The V call is TRBV5-8, the J call TRBJ1-1; TRBD1 aligns across 7 bases. J gave up 1 base and V 3 bases, and 6 bases lay outside the gene matches. The CDR3 extends over 15 amino acids. Germline CDR1 is SGHTS and CDR2 is YDEGEE. The CDR3 is CASSWGDSRNTEAFF. Written as DNA, the CDR3 is TGTGCCAGCAGCTGGGGGGACAGCAGGAACACTGAAGCTTTCTTT.

This chain's CDR3 is CASSPRWREGCDTQYF. The DNA for the CDR3 is TGTGCCAGCAGCCCTAGGTGGCGGGAGGGCTGCGATACGCAGTATTTT. The chain uses TRBV21-1 and TRBJ2-3; TRBD2 is the table's D call, not checked against the DNA. TRBV21-1 is a known pseudogene. This CDR3 is 16 amino acids long.